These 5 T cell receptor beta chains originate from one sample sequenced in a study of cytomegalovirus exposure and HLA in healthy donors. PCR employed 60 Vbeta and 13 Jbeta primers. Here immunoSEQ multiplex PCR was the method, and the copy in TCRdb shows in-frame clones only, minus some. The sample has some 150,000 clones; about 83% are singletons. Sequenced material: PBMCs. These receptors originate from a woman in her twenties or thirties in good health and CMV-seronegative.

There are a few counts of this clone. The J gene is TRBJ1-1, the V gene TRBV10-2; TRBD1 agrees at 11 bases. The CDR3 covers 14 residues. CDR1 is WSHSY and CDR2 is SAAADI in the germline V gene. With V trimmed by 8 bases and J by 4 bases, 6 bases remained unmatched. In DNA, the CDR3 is TGCGCCAGCGAGTTTGGGACAGGGGGCACTGAAGCTTTCTTT. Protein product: CASEFGTGGTEAFF.

CDR3 residues: CASSLVGTRTHEQFF. CDR3 nucleotides: TGCGCCAGCAGCTTGGTCGGGACTAGGACACATGAGCAGTTCTTC. V gene TRBV5-1 combines with J gene TRBJ2-1; 8 positions match TRBD2. Germline assignment: CDR1 SGHRS and CDR2 YFSETQ. V lost 0 bases, J lost 8 bases, and 7 bases stayed unmatched. The CDR3 is made up of 15 amino acids.

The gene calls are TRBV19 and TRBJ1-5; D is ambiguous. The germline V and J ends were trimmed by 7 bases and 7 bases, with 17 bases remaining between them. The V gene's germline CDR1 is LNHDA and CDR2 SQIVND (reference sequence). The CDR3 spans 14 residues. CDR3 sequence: CASKSRGLRQPQHF. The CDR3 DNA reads TGTGCCAGTAAATCCCGAGGACTCCGGCAGCCCCAGCATTTT.

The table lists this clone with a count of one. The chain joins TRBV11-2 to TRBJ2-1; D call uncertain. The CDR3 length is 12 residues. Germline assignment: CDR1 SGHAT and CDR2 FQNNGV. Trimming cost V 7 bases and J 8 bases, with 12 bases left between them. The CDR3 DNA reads TGTGCCAGCACCAACAGTCGTGATGAGCAGTTCTTC. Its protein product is CASTNSRDEQFF.

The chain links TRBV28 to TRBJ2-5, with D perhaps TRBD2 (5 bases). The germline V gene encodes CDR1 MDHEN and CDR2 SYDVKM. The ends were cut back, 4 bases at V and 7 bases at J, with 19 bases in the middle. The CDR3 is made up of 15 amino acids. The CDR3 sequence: CASSSPEGSSGTQYF. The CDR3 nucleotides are TGTGCCAGCAGTTCTCCCGAGGGCAGCAGTGGGACCCAGTACTTC.